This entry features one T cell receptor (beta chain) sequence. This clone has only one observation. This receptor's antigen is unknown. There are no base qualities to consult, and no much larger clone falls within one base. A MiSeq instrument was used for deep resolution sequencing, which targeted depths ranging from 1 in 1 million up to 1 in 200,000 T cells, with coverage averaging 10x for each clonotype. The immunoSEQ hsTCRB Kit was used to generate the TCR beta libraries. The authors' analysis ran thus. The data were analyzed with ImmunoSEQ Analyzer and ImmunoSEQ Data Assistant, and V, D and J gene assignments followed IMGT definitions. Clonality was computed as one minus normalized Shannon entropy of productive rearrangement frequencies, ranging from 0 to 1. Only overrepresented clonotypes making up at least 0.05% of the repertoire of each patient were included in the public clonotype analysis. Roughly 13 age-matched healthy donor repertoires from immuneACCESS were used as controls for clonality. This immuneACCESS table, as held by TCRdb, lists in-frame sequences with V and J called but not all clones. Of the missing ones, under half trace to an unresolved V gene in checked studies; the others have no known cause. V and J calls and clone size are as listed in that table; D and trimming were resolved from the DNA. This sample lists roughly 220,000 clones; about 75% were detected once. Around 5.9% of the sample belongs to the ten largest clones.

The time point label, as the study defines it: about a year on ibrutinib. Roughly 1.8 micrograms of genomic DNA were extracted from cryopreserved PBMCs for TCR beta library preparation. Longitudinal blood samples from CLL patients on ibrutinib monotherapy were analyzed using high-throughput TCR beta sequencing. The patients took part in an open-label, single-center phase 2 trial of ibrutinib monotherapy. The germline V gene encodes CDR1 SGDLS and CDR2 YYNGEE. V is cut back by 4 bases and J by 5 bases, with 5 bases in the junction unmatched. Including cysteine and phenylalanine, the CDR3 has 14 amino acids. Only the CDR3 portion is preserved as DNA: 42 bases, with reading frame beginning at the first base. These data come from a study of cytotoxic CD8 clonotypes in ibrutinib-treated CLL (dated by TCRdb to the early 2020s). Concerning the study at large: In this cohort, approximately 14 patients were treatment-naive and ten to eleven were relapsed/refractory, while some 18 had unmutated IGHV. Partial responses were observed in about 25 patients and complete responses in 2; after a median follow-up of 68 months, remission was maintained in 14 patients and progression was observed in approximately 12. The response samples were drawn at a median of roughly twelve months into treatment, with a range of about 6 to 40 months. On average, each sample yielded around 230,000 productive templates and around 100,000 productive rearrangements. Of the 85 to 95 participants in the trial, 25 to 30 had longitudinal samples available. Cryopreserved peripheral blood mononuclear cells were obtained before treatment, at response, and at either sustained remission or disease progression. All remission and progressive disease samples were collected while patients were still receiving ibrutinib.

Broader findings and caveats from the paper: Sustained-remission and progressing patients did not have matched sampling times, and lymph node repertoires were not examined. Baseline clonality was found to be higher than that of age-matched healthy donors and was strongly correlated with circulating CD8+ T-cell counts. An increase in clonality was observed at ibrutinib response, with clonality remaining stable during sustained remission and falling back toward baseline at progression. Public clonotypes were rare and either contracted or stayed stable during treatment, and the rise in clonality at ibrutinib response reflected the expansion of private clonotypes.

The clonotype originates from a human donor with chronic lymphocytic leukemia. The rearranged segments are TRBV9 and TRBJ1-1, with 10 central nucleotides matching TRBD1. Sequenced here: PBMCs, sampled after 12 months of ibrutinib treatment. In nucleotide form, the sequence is TGTGCCAGCAGCTGGGGACAGGGGACGACTGAAGCTTTCTTT. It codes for CASSWGQGTTEAFF. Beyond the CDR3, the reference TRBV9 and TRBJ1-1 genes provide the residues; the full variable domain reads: DSGVTQTPKHLITATGQRVTLRCSPRSGDLSVYWYQQSLDQGLQFLIQYYNGEERAKGNILERFSAQQFPDLHSELNLSSLELGDSALYFCASSWGQGTTEAFFGQGTRLTVV.